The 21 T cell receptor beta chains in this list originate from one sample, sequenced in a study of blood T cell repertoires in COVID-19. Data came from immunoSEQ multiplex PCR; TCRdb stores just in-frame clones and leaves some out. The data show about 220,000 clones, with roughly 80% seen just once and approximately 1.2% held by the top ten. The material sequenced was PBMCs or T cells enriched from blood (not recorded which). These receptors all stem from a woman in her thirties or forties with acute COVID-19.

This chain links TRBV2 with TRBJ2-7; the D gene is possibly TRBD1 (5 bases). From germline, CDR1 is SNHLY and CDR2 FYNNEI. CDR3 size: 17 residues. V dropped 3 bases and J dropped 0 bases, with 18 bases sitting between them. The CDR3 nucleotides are TGTGCCAGCAGTGATCGCCGGCAGGGTCCTATCTCCTACGAGCAGTACTTC. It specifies CASSDRRQGPISYEQYF.

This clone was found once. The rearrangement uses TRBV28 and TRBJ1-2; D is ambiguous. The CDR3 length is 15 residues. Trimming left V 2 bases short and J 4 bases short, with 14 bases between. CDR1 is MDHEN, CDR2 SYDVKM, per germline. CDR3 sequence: CASSLRTLRGYGYTF. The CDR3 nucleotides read TGTGCCAGCAGTTTAAGGACTCTCCGGGGCTATGGCTACACCTTC.

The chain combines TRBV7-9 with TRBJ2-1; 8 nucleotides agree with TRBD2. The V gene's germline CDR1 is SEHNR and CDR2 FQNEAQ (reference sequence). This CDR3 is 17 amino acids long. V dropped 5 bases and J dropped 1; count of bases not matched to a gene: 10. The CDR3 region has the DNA TGTGCCAGCAGCCCAAGCCCCGGGACTAGGTCCTACAATGAGCAGTTCTTC. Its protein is CASSPSPGTRSYNEQFF.

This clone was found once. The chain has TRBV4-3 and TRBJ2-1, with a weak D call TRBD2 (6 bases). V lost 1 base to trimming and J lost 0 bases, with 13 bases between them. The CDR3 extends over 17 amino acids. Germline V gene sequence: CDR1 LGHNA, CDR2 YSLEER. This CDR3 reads CASSQAPLATSYNEQFF. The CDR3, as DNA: TGCGCCAGCAGCCAAGCCCCTCTAGCGACCTCCTACAATGAGCAGTTCTTC.

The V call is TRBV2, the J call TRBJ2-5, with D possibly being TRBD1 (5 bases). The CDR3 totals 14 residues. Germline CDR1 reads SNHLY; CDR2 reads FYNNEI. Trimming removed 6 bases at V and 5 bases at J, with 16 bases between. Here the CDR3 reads CASRSRQGWETQYF. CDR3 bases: TGTGCCAGCAGATCGAGGCAGGGATGGGAGACCCAGTACTTC.

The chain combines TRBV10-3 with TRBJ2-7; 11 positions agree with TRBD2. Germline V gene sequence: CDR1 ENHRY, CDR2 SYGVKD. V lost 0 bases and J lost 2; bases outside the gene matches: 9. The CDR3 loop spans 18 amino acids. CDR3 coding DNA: TGTGCCATCAGTGAGTCAAGTCTAGCGGGGGGAACTACCTACGAGCAGTACTTC. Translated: CAISESSLAGGTTYEQYF.

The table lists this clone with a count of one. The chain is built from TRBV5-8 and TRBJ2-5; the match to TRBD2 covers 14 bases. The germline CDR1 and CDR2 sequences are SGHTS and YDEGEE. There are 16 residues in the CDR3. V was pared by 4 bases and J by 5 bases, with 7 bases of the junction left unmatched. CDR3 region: CASSPGLAGGGETQYF. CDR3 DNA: TGTGCCAGCAGCCCAGGACTAGCGGGGGGTGGGGAGACCCAGTACTTC.

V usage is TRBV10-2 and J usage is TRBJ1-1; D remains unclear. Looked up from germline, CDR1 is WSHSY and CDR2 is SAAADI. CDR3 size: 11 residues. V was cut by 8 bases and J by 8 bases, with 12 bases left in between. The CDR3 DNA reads TGCGCCAGCCTCAACAGCCGAGAAGCTTTCTTT. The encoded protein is CASLNSREAFF.

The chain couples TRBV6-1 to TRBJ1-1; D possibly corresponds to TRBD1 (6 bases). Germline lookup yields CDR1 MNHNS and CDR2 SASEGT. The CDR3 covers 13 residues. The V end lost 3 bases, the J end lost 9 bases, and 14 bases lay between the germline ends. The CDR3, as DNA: TGTGCCAGCAGTGAGGATGGACAGCAAAAAGCTTTCTTT. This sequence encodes CASSEDGQQKAFF.

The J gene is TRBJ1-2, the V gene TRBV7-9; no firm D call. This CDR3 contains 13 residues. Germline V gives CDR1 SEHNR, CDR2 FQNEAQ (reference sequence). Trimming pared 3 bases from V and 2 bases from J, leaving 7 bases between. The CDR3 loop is CASSFGINYGYTF. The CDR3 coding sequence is TGTGCCAGCAGCTTCGGGATAAACTATGGCTACACCTTC.

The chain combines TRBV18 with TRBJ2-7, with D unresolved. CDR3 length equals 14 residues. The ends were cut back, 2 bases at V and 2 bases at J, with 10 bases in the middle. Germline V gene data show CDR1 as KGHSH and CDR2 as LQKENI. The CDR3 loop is CASSPGNLPYEQYF. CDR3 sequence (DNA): TGTGCCAGCTCACCAGGCAACCTCCCCTACGAGCAGTACTTC.

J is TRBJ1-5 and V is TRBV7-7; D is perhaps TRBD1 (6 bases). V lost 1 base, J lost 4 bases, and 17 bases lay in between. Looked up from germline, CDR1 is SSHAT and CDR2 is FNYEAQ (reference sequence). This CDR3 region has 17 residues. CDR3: CASSLEGETGENQPQHF. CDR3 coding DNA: TGTGCCAGCAGCTTAGAGGGGGAGACAGGAGAAAATCAGCCCCAGCATTTT.

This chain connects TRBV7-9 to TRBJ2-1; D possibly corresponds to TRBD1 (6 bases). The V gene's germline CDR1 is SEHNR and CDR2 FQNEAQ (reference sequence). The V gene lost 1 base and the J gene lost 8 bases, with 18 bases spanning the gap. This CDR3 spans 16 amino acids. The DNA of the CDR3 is TGTGCCAGCAGCTTAGGTGGCCAGGGGAATATAGATGAGCAGTTCTTC. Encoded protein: CASSLGGQGNIDEQFF.

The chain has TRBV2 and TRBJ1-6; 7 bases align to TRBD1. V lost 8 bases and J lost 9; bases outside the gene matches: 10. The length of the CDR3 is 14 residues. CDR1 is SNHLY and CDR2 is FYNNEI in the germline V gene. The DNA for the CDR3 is TGTGCCAGCCGGGAAGGGACAGAAATTTCACCCCTCCACTTT. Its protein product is CASREGTEISPLHF. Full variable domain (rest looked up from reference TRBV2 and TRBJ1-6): EPEVTQTPSHQVTQMGQEVILRCVPISNHLYFYWYRQILGQKVEFLVSFYNNEISEKSEIFDDQFSVERPDGSNFTLKIRSTKLEDSAMYFCASREGTEISPLHFGNGTRLTVT.

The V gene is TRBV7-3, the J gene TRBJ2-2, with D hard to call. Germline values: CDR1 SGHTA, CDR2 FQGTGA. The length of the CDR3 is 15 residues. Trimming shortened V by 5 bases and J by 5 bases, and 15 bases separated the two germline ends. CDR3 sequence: CASSPLSGVTGELFF. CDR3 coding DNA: TGTGCCAGCAGCCCTTTATCGGGTGTAACCGGGGAGCTGTTTTTT.

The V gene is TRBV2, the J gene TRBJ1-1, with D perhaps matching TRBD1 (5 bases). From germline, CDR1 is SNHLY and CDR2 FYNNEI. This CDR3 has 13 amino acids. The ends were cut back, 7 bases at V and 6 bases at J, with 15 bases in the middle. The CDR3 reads CASKGNIFAEAFF. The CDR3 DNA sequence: TGTGCCAGCAAGGGGAACATTTTCGCTGAAGCTTTCTTT.

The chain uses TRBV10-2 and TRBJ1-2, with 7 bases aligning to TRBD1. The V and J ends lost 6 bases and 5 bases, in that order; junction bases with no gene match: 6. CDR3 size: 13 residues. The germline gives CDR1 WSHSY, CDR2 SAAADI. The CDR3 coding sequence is TGCGCCAGCAGCCTCGACAGGGAATATGGCTACACCTTC. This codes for CASSLDREYGYTF.

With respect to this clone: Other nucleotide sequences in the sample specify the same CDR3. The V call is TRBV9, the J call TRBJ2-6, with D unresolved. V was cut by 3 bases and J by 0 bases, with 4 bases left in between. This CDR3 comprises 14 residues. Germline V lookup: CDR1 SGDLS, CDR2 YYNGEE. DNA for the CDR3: TGTGCCAGCAGCGGTCACTCTGGGGCCAACGTCCTGACTTTC. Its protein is CASSGHSGANVLTF. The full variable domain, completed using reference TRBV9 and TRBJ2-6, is DSGVTQTPKHLITATGQRVTLRCSPRSGDLSVYWYQQSLDQGLQFLIQYYNGEERAKGNILERFSAQQFPDLHSELNLSSLELGDSALYFCASSGHSGANVLTFGAGSRLTVL.

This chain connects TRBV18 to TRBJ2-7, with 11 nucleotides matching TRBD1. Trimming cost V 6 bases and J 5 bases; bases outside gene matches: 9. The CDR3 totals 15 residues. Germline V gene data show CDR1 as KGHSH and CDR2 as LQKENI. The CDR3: CASSQIGTGGNEQYF. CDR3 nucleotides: TGTGCCAGCTCCCAGATCGGGACAGGGGGGAACGAGCAGTACTTC.

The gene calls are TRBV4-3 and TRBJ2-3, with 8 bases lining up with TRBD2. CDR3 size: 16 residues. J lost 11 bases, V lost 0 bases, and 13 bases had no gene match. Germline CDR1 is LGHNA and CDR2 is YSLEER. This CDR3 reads CASSQDESGGHVKQYF. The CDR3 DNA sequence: TGCGCCAGCAGCCAAGACGAGAGCGGGGGCCACGTTAAGCAGTATTTT.

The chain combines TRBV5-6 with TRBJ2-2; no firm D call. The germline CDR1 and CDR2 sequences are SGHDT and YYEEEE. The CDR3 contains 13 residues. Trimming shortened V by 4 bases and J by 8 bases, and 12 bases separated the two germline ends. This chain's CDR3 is CASSPSVIGELFF. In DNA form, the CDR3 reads TGTGCCAGCAGCCCCTCGGTTATTGGGGAGCTGTTTTTT.